The 17 T cell receptor beta chains listed next were all sequenced from one sample in a study of blood T cell repertoires in COVID-19. Produced via immunoSEQ multiplex PCR; TCRdb's table is partial and in-frame only. This sample has around 110,000 clones, with approximately 82% found just once. Sequencing input: peripheral blood. The receptors originated from a man aged 65-85 years with active or convalescent COVID-19.

The rearrangement links TRBV2 to TRBJ1-1, with 7 nucleotides matching TRBD1. Germline loops: CDR1 SNHLY, CDR2 FYNNEI. The CDR3 sequence is 13 residues long. With 7 bases clipped from V and 0 bases from J, the junction kept 2 bases outside the gene matches. CDR3 nucleotides: TGTGCCAGCAAGGGACAGCTGAACACTGAAGCTTTCTTT. It specifies CASKGQLNTEAFF.

This chain joins TRBV6-2 or TRBV6-3 and TRBJ2-3, with 7 bases identical to TRBD1. V shed 6 bases and J 2 bases; nucleotides not matched to a gene: 5. CDR3 length: 14 residues. Germline V gives CDR1 MNHEY, CDR2 SVGEGT. The CDR3 DNA reads TGTGCCAGCAGCAGGACAGGCCCCACAGATACGCAGTATTTT. It specifies CASSRTGPTDTQYF.

This chain joins TRBV19 and TRBJ2-7, with D perhaps matching TRBD1 (5 bases). The CDR3 has 15 residues. Trimming took 1 base from V and 2 from J, leaving 12 bases between them. The germline CDR1 and CDR2 sequences are LNHDA and SQIVND (reference sequence). The CDR3 coding sequence is TGTGCCAGTAGTATAGGATGGGGCAGGGCCTACGAGCAGTACTTC. Protein product: CASSIGWGRAYEQYF. Filled out from reference TRBV19 and TRBJ2-7, the complete variable domain reads DGGITQSPKYLFRKEGQNVTLSCEQNLNHDAMYWYRQDPGQGLRLIYYSQIVNDFQKGDIAEGYSVSREKKESFPLTVTSAQKNPTAFYLCASSIGWGRAYEQYFGPGTRLTVT.

This chain connects TRBV3-1 (or the pseudogene TRBV3-2) to TRBJ1-3; a possible D gene is TRBD1 (6 bases). The CDR3 extends over 18 amino acids. Germline V lookup: CDR1 LGHDT, CDR2 YNNKEL (reference sequence). With 1 base removed from V and 4 bases from J, the gap between germline ends came to 20 bases. The CDR3 bases are TGTGCCAGCAGCCAAGTACAGGGACTAAAAGCGACCGGAAACACCATATATTTT. Protein sequence: CASSQVQGLKATGNTIYF.

This clone was seen once. V usage is TRBV11-3 and J usage is TRBJ1-1; D might be TRBD1 (5 bases). V was trimmed by 6 bases and J by 1 base, leaving 12 bases between them. The CDR3 length is 14 residues. Germline V gives CDR1 SGHNT, CDR2 YENEEA. Here the CDR3 reads CASREGQPNTEAFF. The DNA for the CDR3 is TGTGCCAGCAGGGAGGGGCAGCCGAACACTGAAGCTTTCTTT.

The chain couples TRBV2 to TRBJ2-5; D perhaps matches TRBD2 (5 bases). CDR3 size: 11 residues. Trimming pared 8 bases from V and 7 bases from J, leaving 11 bases between. Germline assignment: CDR1 SNHLY and CDR2 FYNNEI. The CDR3 protein is CASAGLGTQYF. Written as DNA, the CDR3 is TGTGCCAGCGCGGGTTTGGGGACCCAGTACTTC. Full variable domain (rest looked up from reference TRBV2 and TRBJ2-5): EPEVTQTPSHQVTQMGQEVILRCVPISNHLYFYWYRQILGQKVEFLVSFYNNEISEKSEIFDDQFSVERPDGSNFTLKIRSTKLEDSAMYFCASAGLGTQYFGPGTRLLVL.

The V call is TRBV11-3, the J call TRBJ1-6; D may be TRBD1 (6 bases). The CDR3 runs to 15 residues. Per germline, CDR1 SGHNT and CDR2 YENEEA. Trimming pared 2 bases from V and 3 bases from J, leaving 8 bases between. The CDR3 loop is CASSLQGYYNSPLHF. CDR3 in DNA: TGTGCCAGCAGCTTACAGGGGTACTATAATTCACCCCTCCACTTT. The whole variable domain, filled in from reference TRBV11-3 and TRBJ1-6, reads EAGVVQSPRYKIIEKKQPVAFWCNPISGHNTLYWYLQNLGQGPELLIRYENEEAVDDSQLPKDRFSAERLKGVDSTLKIQPAELGDSAVYLCASSLQGYYNSPLHFGNGTRLTVT.

This chain joins TRBV11-2 and TRBJ1-3, with D tentatively TRBD1 (6 bases). This CDR3 is 16 amino acids long. V dropped 4 bases and J dropped 2 bases, with 15 bases sitting between them. From germline, CDR1 is SGHAT and CDR2 FQNNGV. CDR3 loop: CASSSQGFGPGNTIYF. The CDR3 coding sequence is TGTGCCAGCAGCTCACAGGGATTTGGTCCTGGAAACACCATATATTTT. The full variable domain, its missing parts supplied by reference TRBV11-2 and TRBJ1-3, is EAGVAQSPRYKIIEKRQSVAFWCNPISGHATLYWYQQILGQGPKLLIQFQNNGVVDDSQLPKDRFSAERLKGVDSTLKIQPAKLEDSAVYLCASSSQGFGPGNTIYFGEGSWLTVV.

This clone was seen a single time. The chain links TRBV5-1 to TRBJ1-1; tentatively, D is TRBD1 (5 bases). Trimming took off 0 bases at V and 5 bases at J, with 17 bases between the two ends. CDR1 is SGHRS, CDR2 YFSETQ, per germline. There are 16 residues in the CDR3. The CDR3 DNA is TGCGCCAGCAGCTTGGCCGGGACCCCGGGGGGGACTGAAGCTTTCTTT. Translation gives CASSLAGTPGGTEAFF. Looking up the rest from reference TRBV5-1 and TRBJ1-1 gives the full variable domain: KAGVTQTPRYLIKTRGQQVTLSCSPISGHRSVSWYQQTPGQGLQFLFEYFSETQRNKGNFPGRFSGRQFSNSRSEMNVSTLELGDSALYLCASSLAGTPGGTEAFFGQGTRLTVV.

This rearrangement joins TRBV30 to TRBJ1-3; D gene ambiguous. Germline V gives CDR1 GTSNPN, CDR2 SVGIG (reference sequence). The CDR3 is made up of 15 amino acids. Trimming removed 0 bases at V and 0 bases at J, with 9 bases between. CDR3 in amino acids: CAWSVGGSSGNTIYF. CDR3 sequence (DNA): TGTGCCTGGAGTGTCGGTGGGAGCTCTGGAAACACCATATATTTT.

Here the CDR3 DNA reads TGCGCCAGCAGCTTGGGGGCAGGGGCGAATGAAAAACTGTTTTTT. The encoded protein is CASSLGAGANEKLFF. The V call is TRBV5-1, the J call TRBJ1-4, with a possible D match to TRBD1 (6 bases). This CDR3 comprises 15 residues. Germline values: CDR1 SGHRS, CDR2 YFSETQ. V lost 0 bases and J lost 5, with 11 bases in between.

The chain links TRBV7-2 to TRBJ2-1; no firm D call. Trimming cost V 1 base and J 4 bases, with 8 bases left between them. Germline CDR1 SGHTA, CDR2 FQGNSA. The CDR3 extends over 14 amino acids. The CDR3 loop reads CASSLVPFYNEQFF. CDR3 DNA sequence: TGTGCCAGCAGCTTAGTTCCGTTTTACAATGAGCAGTTCTTC.

J is TRBJ2-1 and V is TRBV6-5; D is possibly TRBD2 (5 bases). Per germline, CDR1 MNHEY and CDR2 SVGAGI. Trimming left V 6 bases short and J 4 bases short, with 10 bases between. The CDR3 runs to 13 residues. The CDR3 protein is CASSPGRYNEQFF. CDR3 coding DNA: TGTGCCAGCAGCCCGGGAAGGTACAATGAGCAGTTCTTC.

The chain joins TRBV5-1 to TRBJ2-5, with TRBD2 matching over 12 bases. The trim removed 3 bases at V and 1 base at J, leaving 1 base unmatched. CDR3 length equals 15 residues. Germline values: CDR1 SGHRS, CDR2 YFSETQ. The CDR3 sequence is CASSWTSGIQETQYF. The CDR3 nucleotides are TGCGCCAGCAGCTGGACTAGCGGGATCCAAGAGACCCAGTACTTC.

The J gene is TRBJ2-1, the V gene TRBV5-1; 9 nucleotides align to TRBD1. Germline CDR1 SGHRS, CDR2 YFSETQ. J gave up 6 bases and V 2 bases, and 3 bases lay outside the gene matches. CDR3 length: 14 amino acids. For the CDR3, the DNA is TGCGCCAGCAGCTTTTGGACAGGGGTCAATGAGCAGTTCTTC. Encoded protein: CASSFWTGVNEQFF.

This clone was observed a single time. The chain uses TRBV5-8 and TRBJ2-5; D might be TRBD2 (5 bases). Deletions cut 4 bases from V and 4 bases from J, with 11 bases between. Germline CDR1 and CDR2: SGHTS and YDEGEE. The CDR3 spans 13 residues. The chain's CDR3 is CASSPGIRETQYF. The CDR3 coding sequence is TGTGCCAGCAGCCCGGGGATACGAGAGACCCAGTACTTC.

The chain combines TRBV2 with TRBJ2-3; 13 nucleotides align to TRBD2. With V trimmed by 7 bases and J by 1 base, 14 bases remained unmatched. Germline V CDR1 and CDR2: SNHLY, FYNNEI. The CDR3 is 19 amino acids. The CDR3 DNA reads as TGTGCCAGCAAAACTCCGACTAGCGGGGGGTCCAGAGGCACAGATACGCAGTATTTT. This encodes CASKTPTSGGSRGTDTQYF.